This entry lists 5 T cell receptor beta chains sequenced from one sample in a study of Graves' ophthalmopathy and Graves' hyperthyroidism. Transcripts of RNA were the source for amplifying TCR beta CDR3 regions. The first-round RT-PCR employed HTBI primers together with the Qiagen OneStep RT-PCR kit. A multiplex PCR was then performed as the second round. TCRdb processed the multiplex PCR reads anew with MiXCR; each CDR3 protein has one entry. Here the sample spans roughly 350,000 distinct CDR3 sequences, 17% being singletons. Sequencing was performed on peripheral blood. The receptor set was obtained from an adult woman with stable Graves' hyperthyroidism.

This clonotype showed up just a few times. A much larger clone lies a single base off, so this may be a read error. The chain carries TRBV15 and TRBJ2-5, with 10 positions matching TRBD2. Germline CDR1 reads LNHNV; CDR2 reads YYDKDF (reference sequence). This CDR3 has 15 amino acids. The V gene end was trimmed by 4 bases and the J gene end by 7 bases; junction bases not matched to a gene: 9. The CDR3 loop is CATSKSGRGRGTQYF. CDR3 sequence (DNA): TGTGCCACCAGCAAAAGCGGGAGGGGGAGAGGGACCCAGTACTTC.

This clonotype was detected ten times or more. This chain connects TRBV19 to TRBJ2-5, with D tentatively TRBD2 (6 bases). CDR3 length equals 14 residues. The V and J ends lost 5 bases and 3 bases respectively, with 13 bases between them. Per the germline V gene, CDR1 is LNHDA and CDR2 is SQIVND (reference sequence). The CDR3 loop reads CASSPSGGEETQYF. DNA for the CDR3: TGTGCCAGTAGTCCGAGCGGCGGGGAAGAGACCCAGTACTTC.

This clonotype appeared many times. The gene calls are TRBV29-1 and TRBJ1-2, with a weak D call TRBD1 (5 bases). The CDR3 covers 13 residues. The V gene lost 4 bases and the J gene lost 7 bases, with 16 bases spanning the gap. Germline CDR1 is SQVTM and CDR2 is ANQGSEA. The CDR3 nucleotides are TGCAGCGTTGTCCGCACCCTTAGGGGTGGCTACACCTTC. It specifies CSVVRTLRGGYTF.

There are many counts of this clonotype. The rearrangement joins TRBV6-2 or TRBV6-3 to TRBJ2-7; D is perhaps TRBD1 (5 bases). Germline assignment: CDR1 MNHEY and CDR2 SVGEGT. The V and J ends lost 4 bases and 0 bases respectively, with 10 bases between them. CDR3 length equals 14 residues. CDR3 sequence: CASSSTDPSYEQYF. Written as DNA, the CDR3 is TGTGCCAGCAGTTCGACAGACCCCTCCTACGAGCAGTACTTC.

The sample holds a few counts of this clonotype. V and J are TRBV10-3 and TRBJ2-7; a weak D match, TRBD1 (6 bases). CDR3 length equals 14 residues. Germline lookup yields CDR1 ENHRY and CDR2 SYGVKD. V lost 0 bases and J 2 bases, leaving 8 bases between the germline ends. The CDR3 here is CAISESRGTYEQYF. The CDR3, as DNA: TGTGCCATCAGTGAGTCCAGGGGCACCTACGAGCAGTACTTC.